The 19 T cell receptor beta chains presented below share a single source sample, sequenced in a study of Graves' ophthalmopathy and Graves' hyperthyroidism. For repertoire sequencing, the TCR beta CDR3 regions were amplified from RNA transcripts. Second-round multiplex PCR came after first-round RT-PCR with HTBI primers. TCRdb itself ran the multiplex PCR reads through MiXCR, one entry per CDR3 protein. The table lists about 1.2 million distinct CDR3 sequences, approximately 35% of them singletons. The sample taken for sequencing was peripheral blood or thyroid tissue (not recorded which). These receptors all stem from an adult man with Graves' hyperthyroidism.

The chain employs TRBV29-1 and TRBJ1-2, with D hard to call. This CDR3 has 14 amino acids. Trimming stripped 0 bases from V and 6 bases from J, with 14 bases between. Germline CDR1 is SQVTM and CDR2 is ANQGSEA. CDR3: CSVEDRGTRDGYTF. The CDR3 DNA sequence: TGCAGCGTTGAAGATCGGGGAACTCGGGATGGCTACACCTTC. Full variable domain (rest looked up from reference TRBV29-1 and TRBJ1-2): SAVISQKPSRDICQRGTSLTIQCQVDSQVTMMFWYRQQPGQSLTLIATANQGSEATYESGFVIDKFPISRPNLTFSTLTVSNMSPEDSSIYLCSVEDRGTRDGYTFGSGTRLTVV.

The V gene is TRBV6-5, the J gene TRBJ1-1; maybe TRBD1 (5 bases). Germline loops: CDR1 MNHEY, CDR2 SVGAGI. V was shortened by 8 bases and J by 1 base, with 20 bases between the two germline ends. The CDR3 has 16 residues. The CDR3 region is CASASGTVGANTEAFF. CDR3 nucleotides: TGTGCCAGCGCGTCTGGGACGGTGGGAGCGAACACTGAAGCTTTCTTT.

This chain joins TRBV10-3 and TRBJ2-7; weak D call: TRBD2 (5 bases). The V and J ends lost 10 bases and 6 bases respectively, with 16 bases between them. This CDR3 is 12 amino acids long. The germline V gene has CDR1 ENHRY and CDR2 SYGVKD. The chain's CDR3 is CATSNLASEQYF. DNA of the CDR3: TGTGCCACCTCCAACCTAGCTTCCGAGCAGTACTTC.

This clonotype was recorded once. The chain joins TRBV10-3 to TRBJ1-2; 11 bases are shared with TRBD1. In germline, CDR1 is ENHRY, CDR2 SYGVKD. J gave up 3 bases and V 8 bases, and 5 bases lay outside the gene matches. The CDR3 covers 14 residues. The CDR3 loop reads CAIRGQGAYYGYTF. CDR3 DNA: TGTGCCATCCGCGGACAGGGGGCTTACTATGGCTACACCTTC.

The table lists this clonotype with many counts. The V gene is TRBV10-3, the J gene TRBJ1-5; unclear D gene. Germline V lookup: CDR1 ENHRY, CDR2 SYGVKD. V was clipped by 0 bases and J by 2 bases, with 11 bases between them. This CDR3 contains 16 residues. In DNA form, the CDR3 reads TGTGCCATCAGTGAGTCAAGGGTTGGGGGCAATCAGCCCCAGCATTTT. This translates into CAISESRVGGNQPQHF.

This rearrangement joins TRBV7-9 to TRBJ2-5; D is perhaps TRBD1 (7 bases). The V end was cut by 1 base, the J end by 3 bases, with 15 bases between. Germline V gene lookup returns CDR1 SEHNR and CDR2 FQNEAQ (reference sequence). The CDR3 length is 16 residues. CDR3 sequence (DNA): TGTGCCAGCAGCTTAGGGGAGGTGGGACAGAAAGAGACCCAGTACTTC. Its translation: CASSLGEVGQKETQYF.

This clonotype was picked up one time. V gene TRBV9 combines with J gene TRBJ2-7; no definite D call. Germline-derived CDR1 and CDR2 are SGDLS and YYNGEE. The V gene lost 2 bases and the J gene lost 4 bases, with 13 bases spanning the gap. The CDR3 has 14 amino acids. In nucleotides, the CDR3 is TGTGCCAGCAGCGTCAGGACCTCAAATTACGAGCAGTACTTC. This translates into CASSVRTSNYEQYF.

The genes are TRBV10-2 and TRBJ1-6; maybe TRBD1 (5 bases). The V gene's germline CDR1 is WSHSY and CDR2 SAAADI. V lost 6 bases to trimming and J lost 4 bases, with 16 bases between them. The CDR3 covers 16 residues. CDR3 sequence reads: CASRSPQTAYNSPLHF. The CDR3 nucleotides are TGCGCCAGCAGATCACCCCAGACAGCTTATAATTCACCCCTCCACTTT.

This clonotype was found many times. The chain has TRBV7-2 and TRBJ2-7; possible D gene TRBD2, 6 bases. The CDR3 has 14 amino acids. Germline CDR1 and CDR2: SGHTA and FQGNSA. The V and J ends lost 5 bases and 1 base respectively, with 12 bases between them. The CDR3, as DNA: TGTGCCAGCAGCCGAGATAGCGGTTCCTACGAGCAGTACTTC. Its translation is CASSRDSGSYEQYF.

V is TRBV7-9 and J is TRBJ2-5; no firm D call. The V end was cut by 5 bases, the J end by 5 bases, with 24 bases between. CDR3 length: 17 residues. Germline CDR1 is SEHNR and CDR2 is FQNEAQ (reference sequence). Written as DNA, the CDR3 is TGTGCCAGCAGCGTTGAATCCCCCGACTCGGGTCCCGAGACCCAGTACTTC. Translation gives CASSVESPDSGPETQYF. The variable domain in full, with the rest retrieved from reference TRBV7-9 and TRBJ2-5, is DTGVSQNPRHKITKRGQNVTFRCDPISEHNRLYWYRQTLGQGPEFLTYFQNEAQLEKSRLLSDRFSAERPKGSFSTLEIQRTEQGDSAMYLCASSVESPDSGPETQYFGPGTRLLVL.

The table lists this clonotype with many counts. The chain links TRBV15 to TRBJ2-2, with D possibly matching TRBD2 (6 bases). There are 15 residues in the CDR3. V lost 3 bases and J lost 3, with 11 bases in between. Germline V lookup: CDR1 LNHNV, CDR2 YYDKDF (reference sequence). CDR3 sequence reads: CATSSQGLHTGELFF. In DNA, the CDR3 is TGTGCCACCAGCAGCCAGGGACTTCACACCGGGGAGCTGTTTTTT.

This clonotype was seen more than once but under ten times. The genes are TRBV3-1 and TRBJ2-5, with 8 bases matching TRBD1. The CDR3 is 14 residues long. Germline assignment: CDR1 LGHDT and CDR2 YNNKEL (reference sequence). V was clipped by 3 bases and J by 5 bases; unmatched bases: 5. CDR3 amino acids: CASSQRDRQETQYF. For the CDR3, the DNA is TGTGCCAGCAGCCAGCGGGACAGGCAGGAGACCCAGTACTTC.

This clonotype turned up a few times. The V and J genes are TRBV4-1 and TRBJ2-2; the D is unclear. The germline V and J ends were trimmed by 1 base and 7 bases, with 10 bases remaining between them. This CDR3 has 14 residues. Per the germline V gene, CDR1 is MGHRA and CDR2 is YSYEKL. The CDR3 DNA reads as TGCGCCAGCAGCCAAGTCAGAAGCGTCGGGGAGCTGTTTTTT. This translates into CASSQVRSVGELFF.

Only a few counts were recorded for this clonotype. V usage is TRBV6-5 and J usage is TRBJ1-1, with D hard to call. The CDR3 is 14 residues long. The V end was cut by 5 bases, the J end by 5 bases, with 15 bases between. The germline CDR1 and CDR2 sequences are MNHEY and SVGAGI. CDR3 bases: TGTGCCAGCAGTCTCCCCGGGCAGAGAACTGAAGCTTTCTTT. It specifies CASSLPGQRTEAFF.

There are many counts of this clonotype. The genes are TRBV20-1 and TRBJ2-7; 7 bases are a match to TRBD1. J gave up 2 bases and V 3 bases, and 10 bases lay outside the gene matches. Germline CDR1 DFQATT, CDR2 SNEGSKA (reference sequence). The length of the CDR3 is 15 residues. CDR3 in amino acids: CSARGEGQGAYEQYF. CDR3 coding DNA: TGCAGTGCTAGGGGCGAGGGGCAGGGGGCCTACGAGCAGTACTTC.

The V call is TRBV10-3, the J call TRBJ1-6; D is perhaps TRBD1 (5 bases). Trimming took off 6 bases at V and 9 bases at J, with 15 bases between the two ends. This CDR3 region has 14 residues. Germline CDR1 reads ENHRY; CDR2 reads SYGVKD. CDR3 residues: CAIRGDEEGSPLHF. The CDR3 region has the DNA TGTGCCATCAGGGGGGACGAAGAGGGTTCACCCCTCCACTTT.

This chain joins TRBV4-3 and TRBJ1-6; tentatively, D is TRBD1 (5 bases). This CDR3 has 16 residues. V was clipped by 0 bases and J by 9 bases, with 15 bases between them. In germline, CDR1 is LGHNA, CDR2 YSLEER. The CDR3 nucleotides read TGCGCCAGCAGCCAAGATTCGCCGGGGGTTGGTTCACCCCTCCACTTT. This gives the protein CASSQDSPGVGSPLHF.

V gene TRBV7-3 combines with J gene TRBJ2-2; D ambiguous. Germline CDR1 is SGHTA and CDR2 is FQGTGA. The CDR3 length is 15 residues. V was cut by 5 bases and J by 1 base, with 11 bases left in between. CDR3 in DNA: TGTGCCAGCAGCCCGACCATGGGGAACACCGGGGAGCTGTTTTTT. Its translation is CASSPTMGNTGELFF.

This clonotype was observed many times. This chain joins TRBV12-3 or TRBV12-4 and TRBJ1-1; D gene unclear. V lost 5 bases, J lost 10 bases, and 14 bases lay in between. CDR3 length: 12 residues. CDR3 DNA: TGTGCCAGCAGTATCGACTCCCGCGTAGCTTTCTTT. As protein: CASSIDSRVAFF.